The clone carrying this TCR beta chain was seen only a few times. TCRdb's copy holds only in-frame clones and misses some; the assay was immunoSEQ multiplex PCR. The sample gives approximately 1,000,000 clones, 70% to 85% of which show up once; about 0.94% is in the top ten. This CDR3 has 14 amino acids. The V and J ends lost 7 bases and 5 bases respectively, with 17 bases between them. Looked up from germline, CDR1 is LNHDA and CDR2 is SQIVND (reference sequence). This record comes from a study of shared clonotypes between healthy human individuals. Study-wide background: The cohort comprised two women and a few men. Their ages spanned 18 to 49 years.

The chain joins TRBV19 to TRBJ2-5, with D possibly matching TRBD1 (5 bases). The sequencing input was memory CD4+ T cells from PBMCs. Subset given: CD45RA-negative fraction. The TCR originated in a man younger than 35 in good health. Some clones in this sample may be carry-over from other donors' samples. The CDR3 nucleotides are TGTGCCAGTAAGGCAGGGTACTGGTTTGAGACCCAGTACTTC. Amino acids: CASKAGYWFETQYF.